This passage covers 31 T cell receptor beta chains from one sample sequenced in a study of blood T cell repertoires in COVID-19. Clones were sequenced by immunoSEQ multiplex PCR, and TCRdb holds only the in-frame ones, with some missing. The top ten hold around 20% of the sample, which has 75,000 to 100,000 clones, around 88% seen once. Sequencing input: peripheral blood. The receptors shown here come from an elderly woman with acute or convalescent COVID-19.

The genes are TRBV19 and TRBJ2-1, with 13 bases identical to TRBD2. The trim removed 6 bases at V and 7 bases at J, leaving 6 bases unmatched. The V gene's germline CDR1 is LNHDA and CDR2 SQIVND (reference sequence). The CDR3 covers 15 residues. CDR3 nucleotide sequence: TGTGCCAGTAGACGGACTAGCGGGGGATTTAATGAGCAGTTCTTC. This codes for CASRRTSGGFNEQFF.

This clone was detected ten times or more. The chain uses TRBV19 and TRBJ1-3, with TRBD1 identical over 7 bases. This CDR3 has 14 amino acids. Germline CDR1 is LNHDA and CDR2 is SQIVND (reference sequence). V lost 4 bases and J lost 2; bases outside the gene matches: 2. DNA for the CDR3: TGTGCCAGTAGTAACAGGGGCCCTGGAAACACCATATATTTT. It codes for CASSNRGPGNTIYF.

The chain employs TRBV14 and TRBJ1-2, with 9 nucleotides matching TRBD1. V lost 4 bases to trimming and J lost 0 bases; unmatched junction nucleotides: 3. The CDR3 length is 15 residues. Germline CDR1 SGHDN, CDR2 FVKESK. This CDR3 reads CASSPRDRANYGYTF. The CDR3 DNA reads TGTGCCAGCAGCCCCCGGGACAGGGCTAACTATGGCTACACCTTC. Variable domain in full (rest from reference TRBV14 and TRBJ1-2): EAGVTQFPSHSVIEKGQTVTLRCDPISGHDNLYWYRRVMGKEIKFLLHFVKESKQDESGMPNNRFLAERTGGTYSTLKVQPAELEDSGVYFCASSPRDRANYGYTFGSGTRLTVV.

The CDR3 nucleotides are TGTGCCAGCAGCTTGAGCGGGGGTGAGCAGTTCTTC. This codes for CASSLSGGEQFF. This rearrangement joins TRBV5-4 to TRBJ2-1, with TRBD2 identical over 8 bases. The ends lost 1 base at V and 9 bases at J; junction bases unmatched: 0. The CDR3 has 12 residues. From germline, CDR1 is SGHNT and CDR2 YYREEE (reference sequence).

This chain uses TRBV6-5 with TRBJ1-2, with D unclear. V lost 0 bases to trimming and J lost 2 bases, with 7 bases between them. From germline, CDR1 is MNHEY and CDR2 SVGAGI. CDR3 length equals 14 residues. The CDR3 sequence: CASSYSMRNYGYTF. The CDR3 DNA reads as TGTGCCAGCAGTTACTCGATGAGGAACTATGGCTACACCTTC.

This clone was detected ten times or more. This sequence joins TRBV7-9 and TRBJ1-2; D is ambiguous. Germline assignment: CDR1 SEHNR and CDR2 FQNEAQ (reference sequence). Trimming pared 1 base from V and 8 bases from J, leaving 8 bases between. The CDR3 loop spans 12 amino acids. CDR3 DNA sequence: TGTGCCAGCAGCTTAGACATCCACGGCTACACCTTC. Its translation is CASSLDIHGYTF.

The gene calls are TRBV3-1 (or the pseudogene TRBV3-2) and TRBJ1-1, with D possibly TRBD1 on 5 matching bases. Trimming shortened V by 3 bases and J by 1 base, and 6 bases separated the two germline ends. The CDR3 contains 13 residues. CDR1 is LGHDT and CDR2 is YNNKEL in the germline V gene (reference sequence). The DNA for the CDR3 is TGTGCCAGCAGCCAGCAGGGGAACACTGAAGCTTTCTTT. Translating it yields CASSQQGNTEAFF.

The chain employs TRBV25-1 and TRBJ2-4, with D tentatively TRBD2 (6 bases). V was shortened by 4 bases and J by 15 bases, with 10 bases between the two germline ends. Germline V CDR1 and CDR2: MGHDK, SYGVNS. The CDR3 extends over 10 amino acids. CDR3 region: CASSARDWYF. The CDR3 DNA sequence: TGTGCCAGCAGTGCCCGGGACTGGTACTTC.

This chain connects TRBV2 to TRBJ1-4; tentative D call: TRBD1 (5 bases). CDR3 length: 15 amino acids. V shed 6 bases and J shed 3 bases, with 14 bases lying between them. CDR1 is SNHLY, CDR2 FYNNEI, per germline. For the CDR3, the DNA is TGTGCCAGCAGGTTTTCAGGGTCGCCTAATGAAAAACTGTTTTTT. This translates into CASRFSGSPNEKLFF.

The chain's CDR3 is CASTGTEVVNTEAFF. The CDR3 nucleotides read TGTGCCAGCACCGGGACAGAGGTGGTGAACACTGAAGCTTTCTTT. J is TRBJ1-1 and V is TRBV6-6; TRBD1 aligns across 7 bases. Germline V CDR1 and CDR2: MNHNY, SVGAGI (reference sequence). With 7 bases clipped from V and 0 bases from J, the junction kept 8 bases outside the gene matches. The CDR3 spans 15 residues.

The gene calls are TRBV14 and TRBJ2-3; the D gene is possibly TRBD2 (6 bases). V was clipped by 2 bases and J by 6 bases, with 24 bases between them. This CDR3 has 18 amino acids. The germline V gene has CDR1 SGHDN and CDR2 FVKESK. CDR3 nucleotide sequence: TGTGCCAGCAGCCAACTAAATTTCCGACGGAGGGAGGCGGATACGCAGTATTTT. Translating gives CASSQLNFRRREADTQYF.

The chain combines TRBV6-5 with TRBJ2-2; no clear D gene. Germline loops: CDR1 MNHEY, CDR2 SVGAGI. CDR3 length equals 15 residues. V was clipped by 7 bases and J by 1 base, with 13 bases between them. The chain's CDR3 is CASIRYGLNTGELFF. The CDR3 DNA is TGTGCCAGCATTCGATATGGGCTGAACACCGGGGAGCTGTTTTTT.

The CDR3 loop is CSASAPGAFF. Here the CDR3 DNA reads TGCAGTGCTAGTGCCCCGGGTGCTTTCTTT. This chain uses TRBV20-1 with TRBJ1-1; D remains unclear. V dropped 3 bases and J dropped 11 bases, with 10 bases sitting between them. This CDR3 comprises 10 residues. CDR1 DFQATT and CDR2 SNEGSKA come from the germline V gene (reference sequence).

This sequence joins TRBV29-1 and TRBJ1-1, with D uncertain. The CDR3 length is 13 residues. Trimming cost V 2 bases and J 1 base, with 8 bases left between them. Germline loops: CDR1 SQVTM, CDR2 ANQGSEA. This CDR3 reads CSVERVGNTEAFF. In DNA, the CDR3 is TGCAGCGTTGAACGGGTAGGGAACACTGAAGCTTTCTTT.

There are a few counts of this clone. V gene TRBV11-3 combines with J gene TRBJ1-4; a possible D gene is TRBD1 (5 bases). V lost 1 base to trimming and J lost 7 bases, with 13 bases between them. The CDR3 has 15 amino acids. CDR1 is SGHNT and CDR2 is YENEEA in the germline V gene. CDR3 nucleotide sequence: TGTGCCAGCAGCTTAGGGGCGGGGGTCGGTGAAAAACTGTTTTTT. Its protein product is CASSLGAGVGEKLFF. The entire variable domain, with the rest obtained from reference TRBV11-3 and TRBJ1-4, is as follows: EAGVVQSPRYKIIEKKQPVAFWCNPISGHNTLYWYLQNLGQGPELLIRYENEEAVDDSQLPKDRFSAERLKGVDSTLKIQPAELGDSAVYLCASSLGAGVGEKLFFGSGTQLSVL.

The V and J genes are TRBV7-3 and TRBJ2-1, with 7 bases identical to TRBD1. J lost 9 bases, V lost 3 bases, and 5 bases had no gene match. Per germline, CDR1 SGHTA and CDR2 FQGTGA. The CDR3 is made up of 13 amino acids. CDR3 DNA: TGTGCCAGCAGCTTGGACAGGACCGGTGAGCAGTTCTTC. Translated: CASSLDRTGEQFF. Using reference TRBV7-3 and TRBJ2-1 for the parts outside the CDR3, the full variable domain is GAGVSQTPSNKVTEKGKYVELRCDPISGHTALYWYRQSLGQGPEFLIYFQGTGAADDSGLPNDRFFAVRPEGSVSTLKIQRTERGDSAVYLCASSLDRTGEQFFGPGTRLTVL.

The rearrangement joins TRBV7-9 to TRBJ2-7; the match to TRBD1 covers 10 bases. The trim removed 3 bases at V and 2 bases at J, leaving 16 bases unmatched. The CDR3 runs 19 residues. CDR1 is SEHNR, CDR2 FQNEAQ, per germline (reference sequence). Written as DNA, the CDR3 is TGTGCCAGCAGCTTGGACGCTCCGGGACAGGGGTTCGAGGCCTACGAGCAGTACTTC. Translating it yields CASSLDAPGQGFEAYEQYF.

The rearrangement uses TRBV9 and TRBJ2-3; tentatively, D is TRBD2 (6 bases). Looked up from germline, CDR1 is SGDLS and CDR2 is YYNGEE. This CDR3 region has 13 residues. V lost 7 bases, J lost 2 bases, and 11 bases lay in between. CDR3 residues: CASGLAPTDTQYF. The CDR3 DNA is TGTGCCAGCGGTCTAGCGCCCACAGATACGCAGTATTTT.

This chain uses TRBV2 with TRBJ1-6; D perhaps matches TRBD1 (5 bases). The CDR3 has 16 amino acids. Trimming removed 6 bases at V and 7 bases at J, with 19 bases between. Germline V gives CDR1 SNHLY, CDR2 FYNNEI. The CDR3: CASRETGGLGNSPLHF. The CDR3 DNA sequence: TGTGCCAGCAGAGAAACAGGAGGGTTGGGCAATTCACCCCTCCACTTT.

V usage is TRBV5-6 and J usage is TRBJ1-5; D remains unclear. Germline CDR1 reads SGHDT; CDR2 reads YYEEEE. Trimming stripped 4 bases from V and 3 bases from J, with 8 bases between. The CDR3 runs 13 residues. The DNA of the CDR3 is TGTGCCAGCAGCGAGGCGCACAATCAGCCCCAGCATTTT. Amino acids: CASSEAHNQPQHF.

The chain couples TRBV5-1 to TRBJ2-2; weak D call: TRBD1 (6 bases). CDR3 length: 17 residues. From germline, CDR1 is SGHRS and CDR2 YFSETQ. V was trimmed by 4 bases and J by 0 bases, leaving 16 bases between them. The CDR3 nucleotides read TGCGCCAGCAGCCTTCCCATCGGGACACCGAACACCGGGGAGCTGTTTTTT. As protein: CASSLPIGTPNTGELFF.

This chain links TRBV18 with TRBJ2-6, with TRBD2 identical over 13 bases. CDR1 KGHSH and CDR2 LQKENI come from the germline V gene. Trimming cost V 3 bases and J 4 bases; bases outside gene matches: 6. The CDR3 extends over 18 amino acids. The CDR3 protein is CASSPLLAGGSGANVLTF. CDR3 nucleotide sequence: TGTGCCAGCTCACCGTTACTAGCGGGGGGGTCAGGGGCCAACGTCCTGACTTTC. The full variable domain, its missing parts supplied by reference TRBV18 and TRBJ2-6, is NAGVMQNPRHLVRRRGQEARLRCSPMKGHSHVYWYRQLPEEGLKFMVYLQKENIIDESGMPKERFSAEFPKEGPSILRIQQVVRGDSAAYFCASSPLLAGGSGANVLTFGAGSRLTVL.

V is TRBV27 and J is TRBJ1-5, with a weak D call TRBD1 (5 bases). The V and J ends lost 5 bases and 11 bases respectively, with 19 bases between them. This CDR3 region has 14 residues. In germline, CDR1 is MNHEY, CDR2 SMNVEV (reference sequence). CDR3 protein: CASSPTGPNRAQHF. DNA of the CDR3: TGTGCCAGCAGTCCAACAGGCCCCAATCGCGCCCAGCATTTT.

The genes are TRBV5-1 and TRBJ2-6; TRBD2 might be the D (5 bases). The germline V gene encodes CDR1 SGHRS and CDR2 YFSETQ. The CDR3 spans 16 residues. V was shortened by 4 bases and J by 0 bases, with 11 bases between the two germline ends. This CDR3 is CASSAGEGSGANVLTF. The CDR3 region has the DNA TGCGCCAGCAGCGCCGGAGAGGGCTCTGGGGCCAACGTCCTGACTTTC.

The gene calls are TRBV28 and TRBJ1-2, with D hard to call. CDR3 length: 16 amino acids. Germline V gives CDR1 MDHEN, CDR2 SYDVKM. The V and J ends lost 5 bases and 4 bases respectively, with 20 bases between them. The CDR3 DNA is TGTGCCAGCAGTCTAACCCTGTCCACAGATGGCTATGGCTACACCTTC. Its protein is CASSLTLSTDGYGYTF.

V is TRBV11-3 and J is TRBJ1-2; 7 positions match TRBD1. The V gene's germline CDR1 is SGHNT and CDR2 YENEEA. The CDR3 totals 13 residues. Trimming at V came to 5 bases and at J to 8 bases, leaving 8 bases not matched to a gene. The CDR3 nucleotides read TGTGCCAGCAGCCCTCGACAGGGATCGGGCTACACCTTC. Amino acid sequence: CASSPRQGSGYTF.

J is TRBJ1-2 and V is TRBV18; D is uncertain. The CDR3 has 14 amino acids. V dropped 3 bases and J dropped 8 bases, with 16 bases sitting between them. CDR1 KGHSH and CDR2 LQKENI come from the germline V gene. The CDR3 nucleotides read TGTGCCAGCTCACCGGATGTCTGGGCGGGCGGCTACACCTTC. The encoded protein is CASSPDVWAGGYTF.

A single count supports this clone. V is TRBV18 and J is TRBJ2-7; 7 bases are shared with TRBD1. With V trimmed by 3 bases and J by 4 bases, 6 bases remained unmatched. The CDR3 totals 14 residues. From germline, CDR1 is KGHSH and CDR2 LQKENI. The CDR3 DNA reads TGTGCCAGCTCACCGACCGGGACAGTGTACGAGCAGTACTTC. As protein: CASSPTGTVYEQYF.

This clone was counted between two and nine times. This CDR3 is CASSQTGALYEQYF. As DNA, the CDR3 is TGTGCCAGCAGTCAGACAGGGGCCCTCTACGAGCAGTACTTC. This chain uses TRBV28 with TRBJ2-7, with 8 bases matching TRBD1. The CDR3 is 14 amino acids. Germline CDR1 and CDR2: MDHEN and SYDVKM. J lost 3 bases, V lost 5 bases, and 6 bases had no gene match.

The V and J genes are TRBV29-1 and TRBJ2-3, with D uncertain. The CDR3 is 12 residues long. V was clipped by 7 bases and J by 4 bases, with 12 bases between them. CDR1 SQVTM and CDR2 ANQGSEA come from the germline V gene. For the CDR3, the DNA is TGCAGCGGGGGTAATCGGGCAGATACGCAGTATTTT. This translates into CSGGNRADTQYF.

The chain combines TRBV7-3 with TRBJ2-2; D might be TRBD2 (6 bases). CDR1 and CDR2 from the germline V gene are SGHTA and FQGTGA. The CDR3 runs to 16 residues. Deletions cut 1 base from V and 3 bases from J, with 12 bases between. CDR3 loop: CASSLRRGGHTGELFF. Written as DNA, the CDR3 is TGTGCCAGCAGCTTAAGGAGGGGCGGGCACACCGGGGAGCTGTTTTTT.